The rows below give T cell receptor beta chains drawn from one sample of a study of T cell changes during pregnancy in multiple sclerosis. Sequencing used immunoSEQ multiplex PCR; TCRdb keeps in-frame clones, though not all of them. In the table there are tens of thousands of clones, around nine tenths of which are singletons. This material consisted of CD8+ T cells from peripheral blood mononuclear cells, taken in the third trimester of pregnancy. The receptors were sampled from a female donor with multiple sclerosis, enrolled in a pregnancy study. CDR3s include the opening cysteine and the closing phenylalanine or tryptophan. D genes are given only for firm matches. Clone size, where shown, is once, few, many, or a class for clones that have expanded.

v_gene	d_gene	abundance	j_gene	CDR3aa	CDR3nt
TRBV19	TRBD1	NA	TRBJ1-5	CASSSPTGYQPQHF	TGTGCCAGTAGTTCACCGACAGGGTATCAGCCCCAGCATTTT
TRBV6-5	TRBD2	NA	TRBJ2-1	CASSWGGVNEQFF	TGTGCCAGCAGTTGGGGAGGGGTCAATGAGCAGTTCTTC
TRBV5-4	TRBD1	NA	TRBJ1-3	CASSWQGASGNTIYF	TGTGCCAGCAGCTGGCAGGGGGCTTCAGGAAACACCATATATTTT
TRBV29-1	TRBD2	NA	TRBJ2-7	CSVSGEGEQYF	TGCAGCGTTTCCGGGGAGGGCGAGCAGTACTTC
TRBV4-3	NA	NA	TRBJ1-2	CASSQREANYGYTF	TGCGCCAGCAGCCAAAGAGAAGCTAACTATGGCTACACCTTC
TRBV5-5	NA	NA	TRBJ1-4	CASSFRNSYEKLFF	TGTGCCAGCAGTTTCCGGAACAGCTATGAAAAACTGTTTTTT
TRBV25-1	TRBD1	NA	TRBJ1-1	CASSEDREYTEAFF	TGTGCCAGCAGCGAGGACAGGGAGTACACTGAAGCTTTCTTT
TRBV30	NA	NA	TRBJ2-3	CAWSEGRGDTQYF	TGTGCCTGGAGTGAGGGACGGGGGGATACGCAGTATTTT
TRBV10-2	TRBD1	NA	TRBJ2-7	CATCPGGTGNEQYF	TGCGCCACGTGCCCCGGGGGGACAGGGAACGAGCAGTACTTC
TRBV4-3	NA	few	TRBJ2-6	CASSQDKSSGANVLTF	TGCGCCAGCAGCCAAGATAAGAGCTCTGGGGCCAACGTCCTGACTTTC
TRBV11-2	TRBD1	medium-sized	TRBJ2-7	CASSLGGQGYEQYF	TGTGCCAGCAGCTTAGGTGGACAGGGCTACGAGCAGTACTTC
TRBV4-3	NA	NA	TRBJ1-2	CASSQDGQGNGYTF	TGCGCCAGCAGCCAAGACGGGCAGGGGAATGGCTACACCTTC
TRBV5-1	NA	NA	TRBJ1-1	CASSLAGFPHVVEGTEAFF	TGCGCCAGCAGCTTGGCCGGTTTCCCCCACGTGGTGGAGGGGACTGAAGCTTTCTTT
TRBV19	NA	NA	TRBJ1-1	CASSIPGAEAFF	TGTGCCAGTAGTATACCAGGGGCTGAAGCTTTCTTT
TRBV29-1	NA	few	TRBJ1-2	CSVDGGMNGYTF	TGCAGCGTTGATGGGGGGATGAATGGCTACACCTTC
TRBV27	TRBD2	NA	TRBJ2-3	CASSSLASGPTDTQYF	TGTGCCAGCAGTTCCTTAGCTAGCGGCCCCACAGATACGCAGTATTTT
TRBV4-3	NA	NA	TRBJ1-1	CASSQDRQLNTEAFF	TGCGCCAGCAGCCAAGATCGACAGTTGAACACTGAAGCTTTCTTT
TRBV27	TRBD1	NA	TRBJ1-5	CASSLSSDRGGNQPQHF	TGTGCCAGCAGTTTATCTTCGGACAGGGGAGGCAATCAGCCCCAGCATTTT
TRBV6-4	NA	NA	TRBJ2-3	CASSILSGSTDTQYF	TGTGCCAGCAGTATCCTAAGCGGGAGCACAGATACGCAGTATTTT
TRBV4-2	NA	NA	TRBJ2-1	CASSQGWAEQFF	TGTGCCAGCAGCCAAGGGTGGGCTGAGCAGTTCTTC
TRBV30	NA	NA	TRBJ2-4	CAWSYLENIQYF	TGTGCCTGGAGTTATCTAGAAAACATTCAGTACTTC
TRBV20-1	NA	NA	TRBJ1-2	CSATDLYGYTF	TGCAGTGCTACAGACCTCTATGGCTACACCTTC
TRBV19	NA	NA	TRBJ2-7	CASSMDIWSEQYF	TGTGCCAGTAGTATGGACATATGGAGCGAGCAGTACTTC
TRBV6-5	TRBD2	NA	TRBJ2-3	CASSRTSGSTDTQYF	TGTGCCAGCAGTCGGACTAGCGGGAGCACAGATACGCAGTATTTT
TRBV10-1	NA	few	TRBJ1-1	CASSESRGWTEAFF	TGCGCCAGCAGTGAGTCTAGGGGTTGGACTGAAGCTTTCTTT
TRBV2	TRBD2	NA	TRBJ2-3	CASSAELAGVSTDTQYF	TGTGCCAGCAGTGCCGAACTAGCGGGAGTTAGCACAGATACGCAGTATTTT
TRBV7-9	NA	NA	TRBJ2-2	CASSPSGGNTGELFF	TGTGCCAGCAGCCCTTCCGGGGGGAACACCGGGGAGCTGTTTTTT
TRBV30	NA	NA	TRBJ1-1	CAWRGGWTEAFF	TGTGCCTGGAGGGGCGGGTGGACTGAAGCTTTCTTT
TRBV5-6	TRBD2	NA	TRBJ2-5	CASSFSGGPGQTQYF	TGTGCCAGCAGCTTTAGCGGGGGGCCCGGACAGACCCAGTACTTC
TRBV5-8	NA	NA	TRBJ1-5	CASSLDLQHLQHF	TGTGCCAGCAGCTTGGATCTACAGCACCTCCAGCATTTT
TRBV19	TRBD2	NA	TRBJ2-5	CASSLSRLAVTTQYF	TGTGCCAGTAGTTTAAGTCGACTAGCGGTTACCACCCAGTACTTC
TRBV4-1	TRBD1	NA	TRBJ1-1	CASSQDRVKTEAFF	TGCGCCAGCAGCCAGGACAGGGTCAAGACTGAAGCTTTCTTT
TRBV5-1	NA	NA	TRBJ2-5	CASRIWAEVNQETQYF	TGCGCCAGTCGGATATGGGCAGAAGTCAATCAAGAGACCCAGTACTTC
TRBV5-5	TRBD2	few	TRBJ2-3	CASSQAERGVADTQYF	TGCGCCAGCAGCCAAGCCGAGCGGGGGGTGGCAGATACGCAGTATTTT
TRBV29-1	NA	NA	TRBJ1-2	CSVASGVGYGYTF	TGCAGCGTTGCGTCAGGGGTCGGGTATGGCTACACCTTC
TRBV6-1	NA	NA	TRBJ1-4	CASSDLGGTNEKLFF	TGTGCCAGCAGCGATTTGGGGGGTACTAATGAAAAACTGTTTTTT
TRBV5-5	NA	NA	TRBJ2-3	CASSLRLQAGRDTDTQYF	TGTGCCAGCAGCCTCCGGCTTCAGGCGGGCCGGGACACAGATACGCAGTATTTT
TRBV12-2	NA	NA	TRBJ1-2	CASRLDRDGYTF	TGTGCAAGTCGCTTAGACAGGGACGGCTACACCTTC
TRBV19	TRBD1	NA	TRBJ2-7	CASSPGTGTYEQYF	TGTGCCAGCTCTCCAGGGACAGGGACCTACGAGCAGTACTTC
TRBV4-1	TRBD1	NA	TRBJ2-1	CASSQGDSYNEQFF	TGCGCCAGCAGCCAGGGGGACAGCTACAATGAGCAGTTCTTC
TRBV5-1	NA	NA	TRBJ1-1	CASSPWRANTEAFF	TGCGCCAGCAGCCCCTGGCGGGCCAACACTGAAGCTTTCTTT
TRBV6-1	NA	NA	TRBJ2-5	CASSEAVSGAQETQYF	TGTGCCAGCAGTGAAGCGGTCTCAGGGGCCCAAGAGACCCAGTACTTC
TRBV25-1	NA	NA	TRBJ2-2	CASSEGQFDTGELFF	TGTGCCAGCAGTGAAGGCCAGTTCGACACCGGGGAGCTGTTTTTT
TRBV7-9	NA	NA	TRBJ1-1	CASSLSHLADRGEAFF	TGTGCCAGCAGCTTATCCCATCTTGCCGATCGGGGTGAAGCTTTCTTT
TRBV4-2	NA	once	TRBJ1-2	CASSQVPARRGNYGYTF	TGTGCCAGCAGCCAAGTCCCCGCCCGCCGGGGAAACTATGGCTACACCTTC
TRBV4-1	NA	once	TRBJ2-1	CASSPEVAPSYNEQFF	TGCGCCAGCAGCCCCGAGGTAGCCCCTTCCTACAATGAGCAGTTCTTC
TRBV6-1	TRBD1	NA	TRBJ2-1	CASSGQGLYNEQFF	TGTGCCAGCAGCGGACAGGGCCTCTACAATGAGCAGTTCTTC
TRBV30	NA	NA	TRBJ2-3	CAWENELSVTDTQYF	TGTGCCTGGGAGAACGAACTGAGCGTCACAGATACGCAGTATTTT
TRBV5-4	TRBD1	NA	TRBJ2-7	CATSDRGVYEQYF	TGTGCCACCTCGGACAGGGGAGTCTACGAGCAGTACTTC
TRBV10-3	TRBD1	NA	TRBJ1-5	CAINDRGGQPQHF	TGTGCCATCAACGACAGGGGCGGACAGCCCCAGCATTTT
TRBV5-6	TRBD1	NA	TRBJ1-1	CASSLAIGTANTEAFF	TGTGCCAGCAGCTTGGCAATAGGGACAGCAAACACTGAAGCTTTCTTT
TRBV29-1	TRBD1	NA	TRBJ2-5	CSGRDRGGETQYF	TGCAGCGGCCGGGACAGGGGTGGAGAGACCCAGTACTTC